These 22 T cell receptor beta chains originate from one sample sequenced in a study of blood T cell repertoires in COVID-19. Repertoires were generated with immunoSEQ multiplex PCR, while TCRdb's copy carries only in-frame clones and drops some. The table lists some 62,000 clones, 88% of them singletons. Source material: peripheral blood. The receptors originated from a human donor in a cohort sampled during active COVID-19.

The chain has TRBV7-9 and TRBJ2-2; 7 bases align to TRBD2. Trimming cost V 6 bases and J 5 bases; bases outside gene matches: 9. Germline-derived CDR1 and CDR2 are SEHNR and FQNEAQ (reference sequence). This CDR3 is 15 amino acids long. CDR3 region: CASSKPGLMTGELFF. Here the CDR3 DNA reads TGTGCCAGCAGTAAACCGGGACTAATGACCGGGGAGCTGTTTTTT.

This sequence joins TRBV5-5 and TRBJ2-2, with TRBD2 identical over 7 bases. The V gene end was trimmed by 6 bases and the J gene end by 4 bases; junction bases not matched to a gene: 12. The CDR3 contains 16 residues. Germline CDR1 reads SGHKS; CDR2 reads YYEKEE (reference sequence). CDR3 protein: CASTVSGGGSTGELFF. DNA of the CDR3: TGTGCCAGCACCGTCAGTGGGGGAGGGTCCACCGGGGAGCTGTTTTTT. The complete variable domain, with remaining parts taken from reference TRBV5-5 and TRBJ2-2, reads DAGVTQSPTHLIKTRGQQVTLRCSPISGHKSVSWYQQVLGQGPQFIFQYYEKEERGRGNFPDRFSARQFPNYSSELNVNALLLGDSALYLCASTVSGGGSTGELFFGEGSRLTVL.

The rearrangement links TRBV2 to TRBJ2-3; 12 nucleotides match TRBD2. The V and J ends lost 4 bases and 2 bases, in that order; junction bases with no gene match: 4. The CDR3 is 16 residues long. CDR1 is SNHLY, CDR2 FYNNEI, per germline. For the CDR3, the DNA is TGTGCCAGCAGTGTGACTAGCGGGGGCACCACAGATACGCAGTATTTT. Protein product: CASSVTSGGTTDTQYF. The variable domain in full, with the rest retrieved from reference TRBV2 and TRBJ2-3, is EPEVTQTPSHQVTQMGQEVILRCVPISNHLYFYWYRQILGQKVEFLVSFYNNEISEKSEIFDDQFSVERPDGSNFTLKIRSTKLEDSAMYFCASSVTSGGTTDTQYFGPGTRLTVL.

On this clone itself: This sample includes further DNA sequences coding for the same CDR3. The chain is built from TRBV19 and TRBJ2-7, with 9 positions matching TRBD1. The germline V gene encodes CDR1 LNHDA and CDR2 SQIVND (reference sequence). The CDR3 extends over 15 amino acids. V trimming: 3 bases; J trimming: 2 bases; junction bases outside the gene matches: 5. CDR3: CASSIAGTGTYEQYF. CDR3 DNA sequence: TGTGCCAGTAGTATTGCTGGGACAGGGACCTACGAGCAGTACTTC.

V is TRBV9 and J is TRBJ1-2; 9 bases are shared with TRBD1. The length of the CDR3 is 16 residues. Germline-derived CDR1 and CDR2 are SGDLS and YYNGEE. V lost 0 bases to trimming and J lost 7 bases; unmatched junction nucleotides: 10. CDR3 region: CASSVGVNRGLVGYTF. The CDR3 bases are TGTGCCAGCAGCGTAGGAGTCAACAGGGGGCTGGTTGGCTACACCTTC.

CDR3 sequence: CATSDTASGRASGGELFF. Written as DNA, the CDR3 is TGTGCCACCAGTGACACTGCTAGCGGGAGGGCCTCCGGCGGGGAGCTGTTTTTT. The J gene is TRBJ2-2, the V gene TRBV24-1; 12 positions agree with TRBD2. The CDR3 covers 18 residues. With 4 bases clipped from V and 7 bases from J, the junction kept 12 bases outside the gene matches. The germline CDR1 and CDR2 sequences are KGHDR and SFDVKD.

The chain is built from TRBV19 and TRBJ2-5; 13 positions match TRBD2. Germline V lookup: CDR1 LNHDA, CDR2 SQIVND (reference sequence). The length of the CDR3 is 17 residues. Germline trimming cut 7 bases from V and 5 bases from J; bases unmatched to any gene: 13. The DNA for the CDR3 is TGTGCCAGTAAGGGGGGGAGCGGGACTAGCGGGATTGAGACCCAGTACTTC. It translates to CASKGGSGTSGIETQYF.

The rearrangement joins TRBV9 to TRBJ1-2; TRBD1 matches 8 bases. Germline loops: CDR1 SGDLS, CDR2 YYNGEE. The ends lost 1 base at V and 5 bases at J; junction bases unmatched: 4. This CDR3 is 14 amino acids long. The CDR3 DNA is TGTGCCAGCAGCGTATCAGGGGGCGGGTATGGCTACACCTTC. This codes for CASSVSGGGYGYTF.

Concerning this clone: The junction departs from germline at one end; a sequencing error may be responsible. The V and J genes are TRBV7-8 and TRBJ1-3, with no clear D. Germline-derived CDR1 and CDR2 are SGHVS and FQNEAQ. CDR3 length: 16 residues. CDR3 sequence (DNA): TGTGCCAGCGGCTTACAGACTGTGAGCTCTGGAAACACCATATATTTT. This gives the protein CASGLQTVSSGNTIYF.

The V gene is TRBV9, the J gene TRBJ2-1; TRBD1 agrees at 8 bases. Per germline, CDR1 SGDLS and CDR2 YYNGEE. The CDR3 runs to 17 residues. V lost 4 bases, J lost 8 bases, and 17 bases stayed unmatched. CDR3 nucleotide sequence: TGTGCCAGCAGCATCCCAACGCAGGGGACAGGTAGGGATGAGCAGTTCTTC. As protein: CASSIPTQGTGRDEQFF.

V gene TRBV5-1 combines with J gene TRBJ2-7, with 10 bases that match TRBD2. J was trimmed by 4 bases and V by 4 bases; bases with no gene match: 5. Per germline, CDR1 SGHRS and CDR2 YFSETQ. The CDR3 sequence is 14 residues long. As DNA, the CDR3 is TGCGCCAGCAGCCTAGCGGGAGTTCAATACGAGCAGTACTTC. As protein: CASSLAGVQYEQYF.

This chain joins TRBV11-1 and TRBJ1-1; tentative D call: TRBD1 (5 bases). Germline CDR1 is SGHAT and CDR2 is FQDESV (reference sequence). This CDR3 region has 14 residues. Trimming took 5 bases from V and 1 from J, leaving 11 bases between them. CDR3 amino acids: CASSPRTGNTEAFF. For the CDR3, the DNA is TGTGCCAGCAGCCCCAGAACAGGGAACACTGAAGCTTTCTTT.

This clone was picked up one time. V is TRBV5-1 and J is TRBJ1-1; a weak D match, TRBD1 (6 bases). Looked up from germline, CDR1 is SGHRS and CDR2 is YFSETQ. V lost 7 bases and J lost 0, with 13 bases in between. CDR3 length: 14 residues. CDR3: CASWGGSLNTEAFF. DNA of the CDR3: TGCGCCAGCTGGGGGGGCAGCTTGAACACTGAAGCTTTCTTT.

The J gene is TRBJ1-5, the V gene TRBV6-5; D is undetermined. Germline CDR1 is MNHEY and CDR2 is SVGAGI. The CDR3 runs 12 residues. Trimming stripped 5 bases from V and 6 bases from J, with 8 bases between. The CDR3 DNA sequence: TGTGCCAGCAGTCCCAGTTTTCAGCCCCAGCATTTT. It encodes CASSPSFQPQHF.

The genes are TRBV30 and TRBJ2-7; D is perhaps TRBD1 (5 bases). The germline gives CDR1 GTSNPN, CDR2 SVGIG (reference sequence). Trimming removed 1 base from V and 4 bases from J, with 8 bases in between. The CDR3 is made up of 12 amino acids. The CDR3 nucleotides read TGTGCCTGGAGTGAGAACAGGTACGAGCAGTACTTC. It codes for CAWSENRYEQYF.

This clone was found once. This rearrangement joins TRBV7-9 to TRBJ2-1; the match to TRBD2 covers 13 bases. The germline V gene encodes CDR1 SEHNR and CDR2 FQNEAQ (reference sequence). This CDR3 has 15 residues. Trimming at V came to 4 bases and at J to 7 bases, leaving 4 bases not matched to a gene. In nucleotides, the CDR3 is TGTGCCAGCAGCTCCGGGACTAGCGGGACAAATGAGCAGTTCTTC. This translates into CASSSGTSGTNEQFF.

This clone has just a few counts. The J gene is TRBJ2-2, the V gene TRBV7-8; a possible D gene is TRBD2 (6 bases). V dropped 1 base and J dropped 6 bases, with 15 bases sitting between them. CDR1 is SGHVS, CDR2 FQNEAQ, per germline. The CDR3 spans 16 residues. CDR3 loop: CASSLVGGIFAGELFF. CDR3 nucleotides: TGTGCCAGCAGCTTAGTCGGGGGTATCTTTGCCGGGGAGCTGTTTTTT.

The rearrangement joins TRBV19 to TRBJ1-1; 8 positions agree with TRBD1. The CDR3 spans 15 residues. From germline, CDR1 is LNHDA and CDR2 SQIVND (reference sequence). V trimming: 6 bases; J trimming: 1 base; junction bases outside the gene matches: 7. The CDR3: CASRGTGLGNTEAFF. In DNA form, the CDR3 reads TGTGCCAGTAGAGGGACAGGTCTGGGGAACACTGAAGCTTTCTTT.

A note on this clone: This could be a read error, since a much larger clone is one nucleotide away. V usage is TRBV11-2 and J usage is TRBJ1-2; weak D call: TRBD1 (6 bases). V was trimmed by 1 base and J by 3 bases, leaving 6 bases between them. This CDR3 comprises 13 residues. CDR1 is SGHAT, CDR2 FQNNGV, per germline. The CDR3 loop reads CASSLGTDYGYTF. DNA of the CDR3: TGTGCCAGCAGCTTAGGGACAGACTATGGCTACACCTTC.

The chain combines TRBV19 with TRBJ1-1; D may be TRBD1 (5 bases). Trimming stripped 10 bases from V and 1 base from J, with 16 bases between. This CDR3 is built from 14 residues. The germline V gene has CDR1 LNHDA and CDR2 SQIVND (reference sequence). CDR3 sequence (DNA): TGTGCCACCAGCGCGAGACAGCCGAACACTGAAGCTTTCTTT. Encoded protein: CATSARQPNTEAFF.

This chain connects TRBV7-8 to TRBJ1-1; 8 bases agree with TRBD1. The CDR3 loop spans 15 amino acids. Germline CDR1 is SGHVS and CDR2 is FQNEAQ. The trim removed 4 bases at V and 0 bases at J, leaving 4 bases unmatched. The CDR3 loop reads CASSSRQGMNTEAFF. In DNA form, the CDR3 reads TGTGCCAGCAGCTCAAGACAGGGGATGAACACTGAAGCTTTCTTT.

The rearrangement links TRBV5-1 to TRBJ2-1, with TRBD2 identical over 8 bases. CDR1 SGHRS and CDR2 YFSETQ come from the germline V gene. CDR3 length equals 19 residues. The junction had 18 bases not matched to a gene; V was cut back by 7 bases and J by 0 bases. CDR3 sequence reads: CASPPWGGRSPSSYNEQFF. The CDR3 nucleotides are TGCGCCAGCCCCCCTTGGGGCGGGAGGTCCCCGAGCTCCTACAATGAGCAGTTCTTC.